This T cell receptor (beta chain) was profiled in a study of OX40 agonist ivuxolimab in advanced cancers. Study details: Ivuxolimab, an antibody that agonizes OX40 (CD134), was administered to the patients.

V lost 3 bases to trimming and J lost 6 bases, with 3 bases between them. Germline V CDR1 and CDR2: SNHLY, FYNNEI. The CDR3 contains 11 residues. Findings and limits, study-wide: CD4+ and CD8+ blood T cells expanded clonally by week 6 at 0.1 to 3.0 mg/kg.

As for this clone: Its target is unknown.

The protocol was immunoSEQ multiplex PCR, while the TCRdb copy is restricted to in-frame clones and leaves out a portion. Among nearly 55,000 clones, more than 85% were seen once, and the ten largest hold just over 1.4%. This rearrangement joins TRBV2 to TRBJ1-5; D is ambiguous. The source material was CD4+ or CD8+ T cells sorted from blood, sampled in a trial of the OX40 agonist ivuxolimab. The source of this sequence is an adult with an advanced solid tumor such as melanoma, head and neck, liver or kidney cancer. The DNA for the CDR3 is TGTGCCAGCAGTGAGAGTCAGCCCCAGCATTTT. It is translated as CASSESQPQHF.